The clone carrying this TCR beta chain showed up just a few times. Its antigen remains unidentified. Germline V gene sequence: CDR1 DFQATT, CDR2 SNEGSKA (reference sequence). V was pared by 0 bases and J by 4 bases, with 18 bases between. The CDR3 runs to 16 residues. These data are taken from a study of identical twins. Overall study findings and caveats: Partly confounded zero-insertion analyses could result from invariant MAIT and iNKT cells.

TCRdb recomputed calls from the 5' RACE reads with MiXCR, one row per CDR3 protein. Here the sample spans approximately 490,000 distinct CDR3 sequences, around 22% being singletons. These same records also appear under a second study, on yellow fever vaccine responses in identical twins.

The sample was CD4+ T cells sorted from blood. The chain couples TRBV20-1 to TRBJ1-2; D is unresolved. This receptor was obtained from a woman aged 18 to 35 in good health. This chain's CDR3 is CSARDTSGKGSYGYTF. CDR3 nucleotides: TGCAGTGCTAGAGATACCTCCGGGAAAGGGAGCTATGGCTACACCTTC.